The 8 T cell receptor beta chains below were found in one sample sequenced in a study of T cells in Graves' hyperthyroidism and ophthalmopathy. It was RNA transcripts that yielded the amplified TCR beta CDR3 regions. First-round RT-PCR targeting the TCR CDR3 was performed with the HTBI primer set. TCRdb re-derived calls from the multiplex PCR reads in MiXCR, one entry per CDR3 protein. Here the sample spans roughly 570,000 distinct CDR3 sequences, around 45% being singletons. Sequencing was done on a sample of peripheral blood or thyroid tissue (not recorded which). Receptors originate from a young woman with Graves' hyperthyroidism.

On this clonotype itself: A much larger clone lies one base from this, so it may be a read error. The gene calls are TRBV6-5 and TRBJ1-3, with no clear D. Germline V gives CDR1 MNHEY, CDR2 SVGAGI. The CDR3 has 13 amino acids. The CDR3 loop is CACSYALANTIYF. The CDR3 region has the DNA TGTGCCTGCAGTTACGCCCTCGCAAACACCATATATTTT.

This clonotype was found many times. The chain is built from TRBV7-9 and TRBJ2-2, with D tentatively TRBD2 (5 bases). CDR1 is SEHNR, CDR2 FQNEAQ, per germline (reference sequence). V shed 9 bases and J shed 4 bases, with 9 bases lying between them. This CDR3 has 12 residues. CDR3 in DNA: TGTGCCAGATCGGGGTCCACCGGGGAGCTGTTTTTT. Its protein is CARSGSTGELFF. The full variable domain, completed using reference TRBV7-9 and TRBJ2-2, is DTGVSQNPRHKITKRGQNVTFRCDPISEHNRLYWYRQTLGQGPEFLTYFQNEAQLEKSRLLSDRFSAERPKGSFSTLEIQRTEQGDSAMYLCARSGSTGELFFGEGSRLTVL.

Ten or more counts support this clonotype. The chain employs TRBV6-4 and TRBJ1-1, with 7 bases lining up with TRBD1. Germline lookup yields CDR1 MRHNA and CDR2 SNTAGT. The CDR3 length is 18 residues. J gave up 0 bases and V 7 bases, and 17 bases lay outside the gene matches. In DNA form, the CDR3 reads TGTGCCAGCACCCAGGGGGAGCAGACTACCTTAATGAACACTGAAGCTTTCTTT. As protein: CASTQGEQTTLMNTEAFF.

This chain links TRBV29-1 with TRBJ1-1; possibly TRBD1 for D (5 bases). CDR3 length: 12 residues. The germline V and J ends were trimmed by 7 bases and 0 bases, with 9 bases remaining between them. Per germline, CDR1 SQVTM and CDR2 ANQGSEA. DNA of the CDR3: TGCAGCGCGGGACCGATGAACACTGAAGCTTTCTTT. Translating it yields CSAGPMNTEAFF.

This clonotype was observed many times. V and J are TRBV6-5 and TRBJ2-7, with D perhaps TRBD1 or TRBD2 (5 bases each). Germline V CDR1 and CDR2: MNHEY, SVGAGI. The CDR3 contains 15 residues. With 0 bases removed from V and 3 bases from J, the gap between germline ends came to 12 bases. The CDR3 sequence is CASSYSSSRVYEQYF. The CDR3 nucleotides are TGTGCCAGCAGTTACTCGTCTAGCAGGGTCTACGAGCAGTACTTC.

The chain uses TRBV7-6 and TRBJ2-3, with 11 positions matching TRBD1. Trimming cost V 5 bases and J 6 bases; bases outside gene matches: 4. The CDR3 loop spans 14 amino acids. Looked up from germline, CDR1 is SGHVS and CDR2 is FNYEAQ. The CDR3, as DNA: TGTGCCAGCAGCGCCGGGACAGGGGGGGATACGCAGTATTTT. Translation: CASSAGTGGDTQYF.

This clonotype was detected once. This may come from a read error, since a much larger clone is one base off. The CDR3 nucleotides read TGTGCTAGTGGTTTGAGAGGGGGGGCCTACGAGCAGTACTTC. Amino acids: CASGLRGGAYEQYF. This chain joins TRBV12-5 and TRBJ2-7, with D possibly matching TRBD2 (7 bases). The V end was cut by 2 bases, the J end by 2 bases, with 10 bases between. The CDR3 has 14 amino acids. CDR1 and CDR2 (germline): LGHNT, FRNRAP.

The chain combines TRBV2 with TRBJ2-3; D is undetermined. Germline V gene lookup returns CDR1 SNHLY and CDR2 FYNNEI. With 6 bases removed from V and 2 bases from J, the gap between germline ends came to 21 bases. The CDR3 runs to 17 residues. The CDR3 region has the DNA TGTGCCAGCAGCCAGCGATACGCGGACCGACTCACAGATACGCAGTATTTT. It yields the protein CASSQRYADRLTDTQYF.